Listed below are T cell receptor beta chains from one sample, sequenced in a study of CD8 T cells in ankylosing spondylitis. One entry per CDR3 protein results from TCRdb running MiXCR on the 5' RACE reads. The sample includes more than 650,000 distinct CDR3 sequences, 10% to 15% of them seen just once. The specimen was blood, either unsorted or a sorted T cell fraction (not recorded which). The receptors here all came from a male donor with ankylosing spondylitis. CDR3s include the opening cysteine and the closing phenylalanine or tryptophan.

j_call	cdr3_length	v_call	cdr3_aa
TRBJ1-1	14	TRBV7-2	CASSLLRQPLEAFF
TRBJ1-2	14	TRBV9	CASSVIQANYGYTF
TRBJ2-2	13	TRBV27	CASSLTRRGELFF
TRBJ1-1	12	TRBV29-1	CSVERQGYEAFF
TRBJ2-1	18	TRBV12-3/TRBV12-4	CASSFRAGGPGSYNEQFF
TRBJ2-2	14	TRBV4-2	CASSQRGGTGELFF
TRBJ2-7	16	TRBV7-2	CASSPRGSGGTYEQYF
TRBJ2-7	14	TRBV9	CASSAPGSSYEQYF
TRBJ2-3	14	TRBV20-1	CSAPSGDGTDTQYF
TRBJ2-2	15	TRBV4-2	CASSQVGRDFRELFF
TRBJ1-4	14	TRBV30	CAWSVLGENQKLFF
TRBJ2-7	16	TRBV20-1	CSAPGTSGRAGYEQYF
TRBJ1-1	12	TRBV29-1	CSVVSRVTEAFF
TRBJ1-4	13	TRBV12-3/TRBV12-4	CASTWGGYEKLFF
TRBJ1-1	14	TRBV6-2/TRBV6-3	CASSYWEGNTEAFF
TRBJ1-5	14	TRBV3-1	CASSQGSGNQPQHF
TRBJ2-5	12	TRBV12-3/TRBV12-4	CASSPGTTTQYF